A selection of T cell receptor beta chains follows, all from one sample in a study of blood T cell repertoires in COVID-19. Profiled with immunoSEQ multiplex PCR; TCRdb holds only in-frame clones, not every one. The repertoire consists of approximately 300,000 clones, with roughly 84% occurring once and the leading ten covering 1%. The sequenced sample consisted of peripheral blood. These receptors came from a man between 45 and 60 years old with active or convalescent COVID-19. Both conserved end residues are part of each CDR3. Fields, in order: clone size, V gene, D gene, CDR3 protein. D genes are given only for firm matches. For some rows the clone size is stated as once, few or many, or as a class when expanded; others skip it.

clone size: once
V gene: TRBV18
D gene: .
CDR3 protein: CASSPKTLQFF

clone size: .
V gene: TRBV5-1
D gene: TRBD1
CDR3 protein: CASSPGQMAGELFF

clone size: .
V gene: TRBV5-6
D gene: TRBD1
CDR3 protein: CASSPTGATYNSPLHF

clone size: once
V gene: TRBV6-1
D gene: .
CDR3 protein: CASSEMTLEQYF

clone size: .
V gene: TRBV6-6
D gene: .
CDR3 protein: CASSYPQHQETQYF

clone size: once
V gene: TRBV13
D gene: TRBD1
CDR3 protein: CASSSTNRGQGRDTGELFF

clone size: few
V gene: TRBV7-9
D gene: .
CDR3 protein: CASSWQGEPNYGYTF

clone size: .
V gene: TRBV5-1
D gene: TRBD1
CDR3 protein: CASSLSRDRVDSGNTIYF

clone size: .
V gene: TRBV15
D gene: .
CDR3 protein: CATSIDLNYGYTF

clone size: .
V gene: TRBV27
D gene: .
CDR3 protein: CASSLRRSPSYEQYF

clone size: .
V gene: TRBV9
D gene: .
CDR3 protein: CASSPQPGSTNEQFF

clone size: .
V gene: TRBV2
D gene: .
CDR3 protein: CASRLDSQYGEKLFF

clone size: .
V gene: TRBV2
D gene: TRBD1
CDR3 protein: CASMDRGYEQYF

clone size: .
V gene: TRBV12-3/TRBV12-4
D gene: TRBD1
CDR3 protein: CASSSTGEKLFF

clone size: .
V gene: TRBV5-1
D gene: TRBD2
CDR3 protein: CASSVTGTKSYNEQFF

clone size: .
V gene: TRBV19
D gene: TRBD1
CDR3 protein: CASTTGQGYGYTF

clone size: .
V gene: TRBV9
D gene: .
CDR3 protein: CASSVGTVNSPLHF

clone size: .
V gene: TRBV14
D gene: .
CDR3 protein: CASSQDPAPTGGYTF

clone size: .
V gene: TRBV11-2
D gene: .
CDR3 protein: CASSFHGTLGDIQYF

clone size: .
V gene: TRBV5-4
D gene: .
CDR3 protein: CASSLAQYRAGANVLTF

clone size: .
V gene: TRBV7-2
D gene: TRBD1
CDR3 protein: CASSRTGGTLNYGYTF

clone size: .
V gene: TRBV3-1/TRBV3-2
D gene: .
CDR3 protein: CASSLSPTGLNTEAFF

clone size: .
V gene: TRBV4-3
D gene: TRBD1
CDR3 protein: CASSQGTGANTPLYSNQPQHF

clone size: .
V gene: TRBV6-6
D gene: .
CDR3 protein: CASILGQSEAGELFF

clone size: .
V gene: TRBV7-9
D gene: TRBD1
CDR3 protein: CASSRDRGGNQPQHF

clone size: .
V gene: TRBV7-9
D gene: TRBD1
CDR3 protein: CASSSIRGGASGAGNTIYF

clone size: .
V gene: TRBV29-1
D gene: TRBD1
CDR3 protein: CSVESDRDTQYF

clone size: .
V gene: TRBV5-4
D gene: .
CDR3 protein: CASSLIDSTEAFF

clone size: .
V gene: TRBV28
D gene: TRBD1
CDR3 protein: CASKTGGSQPQHF

clone size: once
V gene: TRBV6-5
D gene: .
CDR3 protein: CASSYSSAPRGYTF

clone size: .
V gene: TRBV5-1
D gene: .
CDR3 protein: CASSLALRDYYGYTF

clone size: few
V gene: TRBV4-3
D gene: TRBD1
CDR3 protein: CASSQEYRGGTGELFF

clone size: .
V gene: TRBV3-1/TRBV3-2
D gene: TRBD2
CDR3 protein: CASSQAGLASAYNEQFF

clone size: .
V gene: TRBV18
D gene: .
CDR3 protein: CASSPQRDINEQYF

clone size: once
V gene: TRBV9
D gene: TRBD1
CDR3 protein: CASSQGQGSQPQHF

clone size: .
V gene: TRBV28
D gene: .
CDR3 protein: CASSFPRRPPSNQPQHF

clone size: .
V gene: TRBV5-5
D gene: .
CDR3 protein: CASSKTANYEQYF

clone size: once
V gene: TRBV14
D gene: .
CDR3 protein: CASSQPQGGGPQFETQYF

clone size: .
V gene: TRBV9
D gene: .
CDR3 protein: CASSWTANTGELFF

clone size: few
V gene: TRBV7-8
D gene: .
CDR3 protein: CASSYRTVEETQYF

clone size: .
V gene: TRBV11-2
D gene: TRBD2
CDR3 protein: CASTLTSGGRETQYF

clone size: .
V gene: TRBV28
D gene: TRBD1
CDR3 protein: CASSPQGAALETQYF

clone size: once
V gene: TRBV24-1
D gene: .
CDR3 protein: CATSDYTGRGETQYF

clone size: .
V gene: TRBV19
D gene: TRBD1
CDR3 protein: CASRGLQGTQEKLFF

clone size: once
V gene: TRBV19
D gene: .
CDR3 protein: CASSMSFNQPQHF

clone size: .
V gene: TRBV3-1/TRBV3-2
D gene: .
CDR3 protein: CASSPGGLSTDTQYF

clone size: .
V gene: TRBV19
D gene: TRBD1
CDR3 protein: CASSIGGTGGYYEQYF

clone size: .
V gene: TRBV6-1
D gene: TRBD1
CDR3 protein: CASSETTGGAFGNTIYF

clone size: .
V gene: TRBV5-1
D gene: TRBD2
CDR3 protein: CASSRTSGFSYEQYF

clone size: once
V gene: TRBV9
D gene: TRBD2
CDR3 protein: CASSVGLAALTGELFF

clone size: .
V gene: TRBV9
D gene: TRBD2
CDR3 protein: CASSPRGGSYEQYF

clone size: .
V gene: TRBV7-9
D gene: TRBD1
CDR3 protein: CASSVTGGKGYTF

clone size: few
V gene: TRBV2
D gene: TRBD1
CDR3 protein: CASRRQGENEQYF

clone size: .
V gene: TRBV11-2
D gene: TRBD2
CDR3 protein: CASTLGLAGGYEQYF

clone size: few
V gene: TRBV7-2
D gene: .
CDR3 protein: CASSPRSGAGYTF

clone size: .
V gene: TRBV30
D gene: TRBD2
CDR3 protein: CAWSTRGGTDTQYF

clone size: .
V gene: TRBV6-5
D gene: TRBD1
CDR3 protein: CASSYSGQGEETQYF

clone size: few
V gene: TRBV29-1
D gene: .
CDR3 protein: CSVGGGPGYSYEQYF

clone size: .
V gene: TRBV27
D gene: .
CDR3 protein: CASSPYFRDKSEKLFF